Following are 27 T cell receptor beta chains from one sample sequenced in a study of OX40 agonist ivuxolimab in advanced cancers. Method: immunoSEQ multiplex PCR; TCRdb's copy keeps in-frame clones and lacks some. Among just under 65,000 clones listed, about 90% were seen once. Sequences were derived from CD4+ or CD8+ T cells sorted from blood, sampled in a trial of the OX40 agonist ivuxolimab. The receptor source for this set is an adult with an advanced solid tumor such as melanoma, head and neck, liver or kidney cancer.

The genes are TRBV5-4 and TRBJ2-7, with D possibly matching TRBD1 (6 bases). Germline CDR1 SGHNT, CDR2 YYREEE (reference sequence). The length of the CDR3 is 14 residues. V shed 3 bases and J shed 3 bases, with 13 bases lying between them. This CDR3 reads CASSYQQGFYEQYF. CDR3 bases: TGTGCCAGCAGCTACCAGCAGGGGTTCTACGAGCAGTACTTC.

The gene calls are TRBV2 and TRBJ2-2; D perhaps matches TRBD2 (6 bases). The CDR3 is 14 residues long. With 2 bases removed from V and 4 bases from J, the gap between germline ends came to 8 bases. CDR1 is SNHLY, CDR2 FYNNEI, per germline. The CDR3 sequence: CASSERGLTGELFF. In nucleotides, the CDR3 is TGTGCCAGCAGTGAAAGGGGACTCACCGGGGAGCTGTTTTTT.

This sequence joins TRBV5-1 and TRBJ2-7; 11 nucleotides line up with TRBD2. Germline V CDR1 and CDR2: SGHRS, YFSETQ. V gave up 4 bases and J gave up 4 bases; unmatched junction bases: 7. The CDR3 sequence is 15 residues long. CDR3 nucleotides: TGCGCCAGCAGCCGGGAGGGGACTAGCGGATACGAGCAGTACTTC. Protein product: CASSREGTSGYEQYF.

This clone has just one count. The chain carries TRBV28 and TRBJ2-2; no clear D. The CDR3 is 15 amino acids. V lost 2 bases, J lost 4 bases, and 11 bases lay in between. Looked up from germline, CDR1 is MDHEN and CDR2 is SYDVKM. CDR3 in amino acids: CASSLGDWATGELFF. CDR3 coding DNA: TGTGCCAGCAGTTTAGGTGACTGGGCCACCGGGGAGCTGTTTTTT.

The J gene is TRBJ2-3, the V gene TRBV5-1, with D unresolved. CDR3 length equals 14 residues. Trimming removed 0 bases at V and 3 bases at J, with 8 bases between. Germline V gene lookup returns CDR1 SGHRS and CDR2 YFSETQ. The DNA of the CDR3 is TGCGCCAGCAGCTTGGGACACCGTACAGATACGCAGTATTTT. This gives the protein CASSLGHRTDTQYF.

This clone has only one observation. The CDR3 region has the DNA TGTGCCACCAGCAGAGTGGGGCAGGAAGAGACCCAGTACTTC. Residues: CATSRVGQEETQYF. The chain links TRBV15 to TRBJ2-5; D perhaps matches TRBD1 (5 bases). Trimming removed 1 base from V and 3 bases from J, with 9 bases in between. The CDR3 length is 14 residues. CDR1 is LNHNV and CDR2 is YYDKDF in the germline V gene (reference sequence).

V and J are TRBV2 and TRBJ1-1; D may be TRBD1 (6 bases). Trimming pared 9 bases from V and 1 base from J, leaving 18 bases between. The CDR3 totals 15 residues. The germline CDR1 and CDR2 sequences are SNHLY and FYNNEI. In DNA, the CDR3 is TGTGCCAGTAGGACAGATTTGAGGTCGAACACTGAAGCTTTCTTT. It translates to CASRTDLRSNTEAFF.

The CDR3 DNA is TGTGCCATCAGTGGAGGAGGGAGCAATCAGCCCCAGCATTTT. Its translation is CAISGGGSNQPQHF. The rearrangement joins TRBV10-3 to TRBJ1-5, with unresolved D. The length of the CDR3 is 14 residues. Trimming stripped 4 bases from V and 1 base from J, with 8 bases between. CDR1 ENHRY and CDR2 SYGVKD come from the germline V gene.

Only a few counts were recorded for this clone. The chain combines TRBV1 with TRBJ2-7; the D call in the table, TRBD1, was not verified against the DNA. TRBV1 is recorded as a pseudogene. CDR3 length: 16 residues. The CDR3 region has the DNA TGCACCAGCAGCCCATCCGGACAGGGGGCTACCCACGAGCAGTACTTC. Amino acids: CTSSPSGQGATHEQYF.

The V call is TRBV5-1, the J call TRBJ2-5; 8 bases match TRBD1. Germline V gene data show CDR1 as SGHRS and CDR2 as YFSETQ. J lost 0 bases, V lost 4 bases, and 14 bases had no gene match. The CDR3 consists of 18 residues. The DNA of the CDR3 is TGCGCCAGCAGCACATGGACAGGGTTGGCCGGGGACCAAGAGACCCAGTACTTC. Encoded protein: CASSTWTGLAGDQETQYF. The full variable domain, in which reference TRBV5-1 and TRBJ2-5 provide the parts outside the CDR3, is KAGVTQTPRYLIKTRGQQVTLSCSPISGHRSVSWYQQTPGQGLQFLFEYFSETQRNKGNFPGRFSGRQFSNSRSEMNVSTLELGDSALYLCASSTWTGLAGDQETQYFGPGTRLLVL.

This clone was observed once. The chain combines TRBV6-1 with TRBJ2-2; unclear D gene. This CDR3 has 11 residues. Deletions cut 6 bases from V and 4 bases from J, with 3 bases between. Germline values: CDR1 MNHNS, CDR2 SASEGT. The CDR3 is CASRTTGELFF. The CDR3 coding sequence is TGTGCCAGCAGGACCACCGGGGAGCTGTTTTTT.

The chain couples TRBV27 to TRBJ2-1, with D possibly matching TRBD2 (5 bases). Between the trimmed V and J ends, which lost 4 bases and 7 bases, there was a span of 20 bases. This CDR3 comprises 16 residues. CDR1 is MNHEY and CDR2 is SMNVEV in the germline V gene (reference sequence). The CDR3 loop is CASSSPRDIPRNEQFF. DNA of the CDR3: TGTGCCAGCAGTTCCCCTCGGGATATCCCTCGGAATGAGCAGTTCTTC.

Here the CDR3 reads CASSPGGDYEQYF. CDR3 sequence (DNA): TGTGCCAGCTCACCAGGGGGTGACTACGAGCAGTACTTC. V is TRBV18 and J is TRBJ2-7; D may be TRBD1 or TRBD2 (5 bases each). This CDR3 is 13 amino acids long. Germline V gives CDR1 KGHSH, CDR2 LQKENI. V was shortened by 2 bases and J by 3 bases, with 8 bases between the two germline ends.

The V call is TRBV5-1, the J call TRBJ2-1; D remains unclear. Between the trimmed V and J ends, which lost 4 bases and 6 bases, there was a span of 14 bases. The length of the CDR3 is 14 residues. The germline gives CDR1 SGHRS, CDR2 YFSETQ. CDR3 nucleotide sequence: TGCGCCAGCAGCCGCGAACACGCATTCAATGAGCAGTTCTTC. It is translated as CASSREHAFNEQFF.

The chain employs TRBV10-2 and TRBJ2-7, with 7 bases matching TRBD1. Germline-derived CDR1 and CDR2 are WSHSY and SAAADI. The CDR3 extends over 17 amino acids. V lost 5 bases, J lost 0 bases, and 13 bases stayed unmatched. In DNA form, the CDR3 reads TGCGCCAGCAGTTTGATCCTTGACAGGGCCTTCTCCTACGAGCAGTACTTC. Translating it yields CASSLILDRAFSYEQYF.

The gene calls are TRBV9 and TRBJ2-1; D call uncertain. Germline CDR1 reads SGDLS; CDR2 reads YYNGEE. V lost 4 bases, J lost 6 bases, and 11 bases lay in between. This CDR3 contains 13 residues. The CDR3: CASSQHLGNEQFF. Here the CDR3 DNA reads TGTGCCAGCAGCCAACACCTGGGCAATGAGCAGTTCTTC.

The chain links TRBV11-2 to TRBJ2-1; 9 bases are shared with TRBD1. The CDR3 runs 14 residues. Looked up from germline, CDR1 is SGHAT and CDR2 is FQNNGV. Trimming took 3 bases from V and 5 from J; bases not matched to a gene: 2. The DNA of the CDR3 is TGTGCCAGCAGCTTGGGACAGGGCCACAATGAGCAGTTCTTC. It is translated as CASSLGQGHNEQFF.

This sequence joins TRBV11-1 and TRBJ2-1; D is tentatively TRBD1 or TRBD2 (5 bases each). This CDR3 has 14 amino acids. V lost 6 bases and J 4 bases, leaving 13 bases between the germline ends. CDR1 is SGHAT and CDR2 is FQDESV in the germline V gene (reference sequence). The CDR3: CASRLWDQYNEQFF. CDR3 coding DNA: TGTGCCAGCAGGTTATGGGACCAATACAATGAGCAGTTCTTC.

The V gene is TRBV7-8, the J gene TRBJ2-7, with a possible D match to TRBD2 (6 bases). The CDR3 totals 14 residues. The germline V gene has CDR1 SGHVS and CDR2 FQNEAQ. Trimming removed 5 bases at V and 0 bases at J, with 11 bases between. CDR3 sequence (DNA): TGTGCCAGCAGCCCAGGAGGGAGCTCCTACGAGCAGTACTTC. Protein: CASSPGGSSYEQYF.

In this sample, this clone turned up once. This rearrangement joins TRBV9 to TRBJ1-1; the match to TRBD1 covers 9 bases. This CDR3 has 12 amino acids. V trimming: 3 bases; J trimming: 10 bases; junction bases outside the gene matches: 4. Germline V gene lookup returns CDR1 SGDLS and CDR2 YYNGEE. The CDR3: CASSADRGVAFF. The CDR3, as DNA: TGTGCCAGCAGCGCTGACAGGGGGGTAGCTTTCTTT.

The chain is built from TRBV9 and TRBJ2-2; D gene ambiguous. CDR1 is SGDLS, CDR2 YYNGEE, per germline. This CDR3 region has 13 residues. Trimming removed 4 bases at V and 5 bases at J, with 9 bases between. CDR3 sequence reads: CASSSGSTGELFF. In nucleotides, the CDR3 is TGTGCCAGCAGCTCCGGCTCAACCGGGGAGCTGTTTTTT.

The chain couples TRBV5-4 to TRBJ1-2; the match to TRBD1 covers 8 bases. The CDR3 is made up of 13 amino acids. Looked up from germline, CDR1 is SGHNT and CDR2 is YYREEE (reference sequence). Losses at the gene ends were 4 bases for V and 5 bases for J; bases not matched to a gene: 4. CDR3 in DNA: TGTGCCAGCAGCGTGGACAGGGAGTATGGCTACACCTTC. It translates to CASSVDREYGYTF.

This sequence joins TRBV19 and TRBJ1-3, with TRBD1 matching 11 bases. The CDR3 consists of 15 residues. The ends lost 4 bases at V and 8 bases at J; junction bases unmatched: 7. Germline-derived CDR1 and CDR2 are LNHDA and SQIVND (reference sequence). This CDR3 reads CASSTRTGGADTIYF. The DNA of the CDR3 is TGTGCCAGTAGTACCCGGACAGGGGGCGCGGACACCATATATTTT.

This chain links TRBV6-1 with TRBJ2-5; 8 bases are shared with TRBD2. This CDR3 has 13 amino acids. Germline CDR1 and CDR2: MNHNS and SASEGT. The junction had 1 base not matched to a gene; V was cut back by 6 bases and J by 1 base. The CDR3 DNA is TGTGCCAGCAGGCGGGGGGCCCAAGAGACCCAGTACTTC. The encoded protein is CASRRGAQETQYF.

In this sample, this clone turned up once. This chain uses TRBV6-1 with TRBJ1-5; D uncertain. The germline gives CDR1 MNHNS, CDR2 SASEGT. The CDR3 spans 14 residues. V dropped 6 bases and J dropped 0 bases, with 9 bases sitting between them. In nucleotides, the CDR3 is TGTGCCAGCAGCGTACAAGATAGCAATCAGCCCCAGCATTTT. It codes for CASSVQDSNQPQHF.

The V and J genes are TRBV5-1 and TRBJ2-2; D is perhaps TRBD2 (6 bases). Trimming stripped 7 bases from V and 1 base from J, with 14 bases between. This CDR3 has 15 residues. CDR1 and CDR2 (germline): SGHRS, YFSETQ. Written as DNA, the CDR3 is TGCGCCAGCGGGCGGGACCTTCTGAACACCGGGGAGCTGTTTTTT. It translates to CASGRDLLNTGELFF. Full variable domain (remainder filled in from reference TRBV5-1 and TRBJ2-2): KAGVTQTPRYLIKTRGQQVTLSCSPISGHRSVSWYQQTPGQGLQFLFEYFSETQRNKGNFPGRFSGRQFSNSRSEMNVSTLELGDSALYLCASGRDLLNTGELFFGEGSRLTVL.

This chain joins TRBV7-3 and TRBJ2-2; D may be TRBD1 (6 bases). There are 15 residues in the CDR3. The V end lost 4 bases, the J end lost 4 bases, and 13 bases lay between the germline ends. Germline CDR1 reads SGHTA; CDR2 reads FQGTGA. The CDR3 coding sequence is TGTGCCAGCAGCTCTACAGGGTACTCCACCGGGGAGCTGTTTTTT. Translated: CASSSTGYSTGELFF.